This entry is about one T cell receptor (beta chain). Its cognate antigen is unknown. This sample is drawn from a study of OX40 agonist ivuxolimab in advanced cancers. The overall study: Given to patients was ivuxolimab, an agonistic anti-OX40 (CD134) antibody. Patients were infused with ivuxolimab every 2 weeks at 0.01 to 10 mg/kg. Study-wide results and caveats: Expanded clones were, on average, more numerous among CD8+ T cells than CD4+.

Produced via immunoSEQ multiplex PCR; TCRdb's table is partial and in-frame only. This sample yields 75,000 to 100,000 clones, of which roughly nine tenths are seen a single time; approximately 5.7% belongs to the top ten. Per the germline V gene, CDR1 is SGDLS and CDR2 is YYNGEE. Trimming removed 3 bases at V and 8 bases at J, with 12 bases between. CDR3 size: 13 residues. The TCR sequence derives from an adult with an advanced solid tumor such as melanoma, head and neck, liver or kidney cancer. This specimen consisted of CD4+ or CD8+ T cells sorted from blood, obtained in a trial of the OX40 agonist ivuxolimab. The V call is TRBV9, the J call TRBJ1-3; a possible D gene is TRBD1 (5 bases). The CDR3 region is CASSGLGGYTIYF. The CDR3 DNA reads TGTGCCAGCAGCGGTCTGGGGGGTTACACCATATATTTT.